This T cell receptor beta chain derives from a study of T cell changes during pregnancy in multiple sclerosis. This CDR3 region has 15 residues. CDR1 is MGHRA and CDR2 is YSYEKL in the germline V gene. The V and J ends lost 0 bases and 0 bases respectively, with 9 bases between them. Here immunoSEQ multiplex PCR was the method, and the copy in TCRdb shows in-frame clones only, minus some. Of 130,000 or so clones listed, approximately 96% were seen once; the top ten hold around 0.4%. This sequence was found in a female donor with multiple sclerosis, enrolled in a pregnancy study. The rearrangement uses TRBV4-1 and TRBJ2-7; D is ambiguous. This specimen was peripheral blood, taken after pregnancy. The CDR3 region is CASSQEELFSYEQYF. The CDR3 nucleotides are TGCGCCAGCAGCCAAGAGGAACTATTCTCCTACGAGCAGTACTTC.